This T cell receptor (beta chain) comes out of a study of T cells after yellow fever vaccination. Study-level points and caveats: The booster response re-showed most primary clones: 95% to 96% CD4, more than 80% CD8. Few clonotypes appeared in both CD4 and CD8 compartments.

TCRdb reanalysed the 5' RACE reads using MiXCR and keeps one entry per CDR3 protein. The table has 100,000 to 150,000 distinct CDR3 sequences, about 15% seen once. The germline V gene has CDR1 MDHEN and CDR2 SYDVKM. CDR3 size: 14 residues. Trimming shortened V by 8 bases and J by 1 base, and 14 bases separated the two germline ends. In regard to this clonotype: No antigen is known for it.

This chain links TRBV28 with TRBJ2-5; no clear D. The receptor was derived from a man between 18 and 35 years old who received the YFV17D yellow fever vaccine. The material was CD8+ T cells sorted from PBMCs, obtained 5 days after the yellow fever booster vaccination. CDR3 DNA: TGTGCCAGCTTGCCCCGAGAGCTCCAAGAGACCCAGTACTTC. Its translation is CASLPRELQETQYF.